The next 30 T cell receptor beta chains were all read from a single sample in a study of regulatory T cells in long-lasting Graves disease. Sequencing libraries for TCR beta were prepared with iRepertoire HTBI primers and Arm-PCR of CDR3 regions. TCRdb ran MiXCR on the multiplex PCR reads and lists one entry per CDR3 protein. The table has 400,000 to 650,000 distinct CDR3 sequences, roughly 15% seen once. The time point here: newly diagnosed GD, antithyroid drugs for less than 3 months. Isolated PBMC RNA provided the starting material for the TCR library. The same sample was also used in a study of T cells in Graves' hyperthyroidism and ophthalmopathy.

The starting material was peripheral blood mononuclear cells (PBMCs), obtained at new diagnosis, from a patient treated with antithyroid drugs. These receptors all come from a woman aged 35 to 60 with Graves disease.

This clonotype was observed many times. The rearrangement uses TRBV20-1 and TRBJ2-3; tentative D call: TRBD2 (7 bases). V was clipped by 4 bases and J by 4 bases, with 12 bases between them. Looked up from germline, CDR1 is DFQATT and CDR2 is SNEGSKA (reference sequence). This CDR3 comprises 13 residues. CDR3 in amino acids: CSAMGGPPDTQYF. CDR3 bases: TGCAGTGCTATGGGGGGGCCGCCAGATACGCAGTATTTT.

This clonotype came up many times. The chain employs TRBV20-1 and TRBJ1-5; D is unresolved. CDR3 length: 14 residues. Germline V CDR1 and CDR2: DFQATT, SNEGSKA (reference sequence). Trimming took off 3 bases at V and 0 bases at J, with 9 bases between the two ends. CDR3 sequence: CSASGPDSNQPQHF. The CDR3 DNA reads TGCAGTGCTAGTGGGCCAGATAGCAATCAGCCCCAGCATTTT.

A remark on this clonotype: A single base separates this from a much larger clone, so it may be a read error. CDR3: CASSQFGGAQETQFF. The CDR3 DNA follows: TGTGCCAGCAGCCAGTTCGGGGGGGCCCAAGAGACCCAGTTCTTC. The chain couples TRBV3-1 to TRBJ2-1; 8 positions agree with TRBD2. CDR1 and CDR2 from the germline V gene are LGHDT and YNNKEL (reference sequence). This CDR3 spans 15 amino acids. V was pared by 3 bases and J by 13 bases, with 14 bases of the junction left unmatched.

This clonotype was counted at least ten times. The V gene is TRBV12-3 or TRBV12-4, the J gene TRBJ1-1; 8 bases line up with TRBD1. The CDR3 has 15 residues. Germline trimming cut 6 bases from V and 2 bases from J; bases unmatched to any gene: 8. CDR3: CASRAGGVLNTEAFF. The DNA for the CDR3 is TGTGCCAGCAGGGCAGGGGGCGTTCTCAACACTGAAGCTTTCTTT.

This clonotype was recorded a few times. V usage is TRBV20-1 and J usage is TRBJ2-2; TRBD1 matches 9 bases. Trimming cost V 5 bases and J 0 bases; bases outside gene matches: 1. CDR3 size: 14 residues. Germline V gene lookup returns CDR1 DFQATT and CDR2 SNEGSKA (reference sequence). CDR3 amino acids: CSAWDRANTGELFF. The DNA of the CDR3 is TGCAGTGCTTGGGACAGGGCGAACACCGGGGAGCTGTTTTTT.

The rearrangement joins TRBV6-2 or TRBV6-3 to TRBJ2-1; 9 bases map to TRBD2. The V gene end was trimmed by 5 bases and the J gene end by 2 bases; junction bases not matched to a gene: 1. The germline V gene has CDR1 MNHEY and CDR2 SVGEGT. This CDR3 has 14 amino acids. The CDR3, as DNA: TGTGCCAGCAGTGCGGGGGGGACCTACAATGAGCAGTTCTTC. Its translation is CASSAGGTYNEQFF.

This clonotype was recorded a few times. The chain couples TRBV5-1 to TRBJ2-2, with 10 positions matching TRBD1. The V and J ends lost 4 bases and 7 bases, in that order; junction bases with no gene match: 7. The germline V gene encodes CDR1 SGHRS and CDR2 YFSETQ. The CDR3 has 15 residues. The CDR3 region is CASSPPTGGSGELFF. In DNA form, the CDR3 reads TGCGCCAGCAGCCCACCGACAGGGGGCAGCGGGGAGCTGTTTTTT.

This clonotype was found a few times. The chain recombines TRBV6-1 with TRBJ1-2; TRBD1 agrees at 10 bases. This CDR3 spans 14 amino acids. Germline loops: CDR1 MNHNS, CDR2 SASEGT. V lost 5 bases, J lost 4 bases, and 4 bases stayed unmatched. This CDR3 is CASSTRDRGYGYTF. In DNA, the CDR3 is TGTGCCAGCAGTACCCGGGACAGGGGCTATGGCTACACCTTC.

This chain uses TRBV13 with TRBJ1-1; possibly TRBD1 for D (5 bases). Germline CDR1 PRHDT, CDR2 FYEKMQ (reference sequence). V was cut by 5 bases and J by 1 base, with 14 bases left in between. This CDR3 is built from 15 residues. The CDR3 reads CASSPRQITNTEAFF. The CDR3 DNA sequence: TGTGCCAGCAGCCCAAGACAGATTACGAACACTGAAGCTTTCTTT.

Regarding this clonotype: Without the conserved terminal phenylalanine or tryptophan, this CDR3 likely stems from a read error. The chain carries TRBV12-3 or TRBV12-4 and TRBJ2-7; TRBD2 aligns across 14 bases. This CDR3 comprises 15 residues. V shed 1 base, J shed 9 bases, and the junction held 5 bases outside the gene matches. Written as DNA, the CDR3 is TGTGCCAGCAGTTTAGGACTAGCGGGGGGGCAGGTGCAGTACCTC. This gives the protein CASSLGLAGGQVQYL.

The table lists this clonotype with many counts. The gene calls are TRBV7-3 and TRBJ2-1; D perhaps matches TRBD1 (5 bases). V was shortened by 3 bases and J by 6 bases, with 9 bases between the two germline ends. From germline, CDR1 is SGHTA and CDR2 FQGTGA. CDR3 size: 13 residues. The DNA of the CDR3 is TGTGCCAGCAGCTTCTACGACAGCAATGAGCAGTTCTTC. Its translation: CASSFYDSNEQFF.

V is TRBV12-3 or TRBV12-4 and J is TRBJ1-4, with unresolved D. The CDR3 has 13 residues. The V and J ends lost 3 bases and 6 bases respectively, with 8 bases between them. Here the CDR3 reads CASSLDGYEKLFF. CDR3 coding DNA: TGTGCCAGCAGTTTGGACGGATATGAAAAACTGTTTTTT.

This clonotype occurred many times. The chain combines TRBV2 with TRBJ2-2, with D perhaps TRBD1 (5 bases). CDR3 length: 15 amino acids. The V end was cut by 5 bases, the J end by 3 bases, with 13 bases between. The germline V gene has CDR1 SNHLY and CDR2 FYNNEI. CDR3 amino acids: CASSPGQGYTGELFF. The CDR3 region has the DNA TGTGCCAGCAGTCCCGGTCAGGGTTACACCGGGGAGCTGTTTTTT.

As to this clonotype: It may be a read error: a sequence one base away is much more abundant. The chain joins TRBV5-7 to TRBJ1-5; 7 bases fit TRBD1. TRBV5-7 is known as an ORF, though its function is uncertain. The CDR3 is 17 amino acids. Germline trimming cut 1 base from V and 0 bases from J; bases unmatched to any gene: 7. The CDR3 DNA follows: TGTGCCAGCAGCTTGCCCCCGACAGGGCGTAGCAATCAGCCCCAGCATTTT. Residues: CASSLPPTGRSNQPQHF.

This clonotype has ten or more counts. The chain joins TRBV30 to TRBJ2-7, with 8 bases fitting TRBD2. From germline, CDR1 is GTSNPN and CDR2 SVGIG (reference sequence). With 2 bases clipped from V and 1 base from J, the junction kept 7 bases outside the gene matches. The length of the CDR3 is 15 residues. CDR3 bases: TGTGCCTGGAGTAATGTGCGGGGGGATTCCTACGAGCAGTACTTC. This encodes CAWSNVRGDSYEQYF.

This clonotype was recorded a few times. This chain joins TRBV29-1 and TRBJ1-5; perhaps TRBD1 as D (6 bases). The ends were cut back, 3 bases at V and 6 bases at J, with 15 bases in the middle. Per the germline V gene, CDR1 is SQVTM and CDR2 is ANQGSEA. This CDR3 region has 14 residues. The CDR3 loop is CSVERRWGPQPQHF. In DNA, the CDR3 is TGCAGCGTTGAGCGTCGGTGGGGGCCTCAGCCCCAGCATTTT.

V usage is TRBV12-5 and J usage is TRBJ1-5; 7 bases agree with TRBD1. Germline lookup yields CDR1 LGHNT and CDR2 FRNRAP. The CDR3 extends over 19 amino acids. Trimming removed 2 bases from V and 0 bases from J; junction bases left unmatched: 13. CDR3 protein: CASGLYRQGPADSNQPQHF. The CDR3, as DNA: TGTGCTAGTGGTTTGTACCGACAGGGCCCCGCCGATAGCAATCAGCCCCAGCATTTT.

This clonotype has only a few counts. The V gene is TRBV6-1, the J gene TRBJ2-2; 10 positions match TRBD1. From germline, CDR1 is MNHNS and CDR2 SASEGT. Trimming removed 6 bases from V and 4 bases from J; junction bases left unmatched: 8. The CDR3 is 16 amino acids. The CDR3 DNA sequence: TGTGCCAGCAGCCCCGACAGGGGGCTAGGCACCGGGGAGCTGTTTTTT. Residues: CASSPDRGLGTGELFF.

This clonotype was seen a handful of times. The chain combines TRBV7-3 with TRBJ2-5; maybe TRBD2 (5 bases). Deletions cut 5 bases from V and 5 bases from J, with 12 bases between. CDR1 and CDR2 from the germline V gene are SGHTA and FQGTGA. The CDR3 runs to 13 residues. The CDR3 sequence is CASSNQREETQYF. CDR3 in DNA: TGTGCCAGCAGCAACCAGAGGGAGGAGACCCAGTACTTC.

This clonotype was observed a few times. The chain links TRBV28 to TRBJ2-1, with D uncertain. CDR1 and CDR2 (germline): MDHEN, SYDVKM. V shed 5 bases and J shed 10 bases, with 12 bases lying between them. The CDR3 has 12 amino acids. The DNA for the CDR3 is TGTGCCAGCAGTCCCACTATTGCAGAGCAGTTCTTC. It specifies CASSPTIAEQFF.

This clonotype was picked up a small number of times. This chain uses TRBV3-1 with TRBJ2-7, with D possibly TRBD2 on 5 matching bases. V dropped 2 bases and J dropped 3 bases, with 14 bases sitting between them. The V gene's germline CDR1 is LGHDT and CDR2 YNNKEL (reference sequence). The CDR3 is 15 residues long. The CDR3 protein is CASSQNSAGVYEQYF. The CDR3 DNA is TGTGCCAGCAGCCAAAACTCGGCCGGGGTCTACGAGCAGTACTTC.

The sample holds many counts of this clonotype. J is TRBJ2-5 and V is TRBV7-8; no firm D call. With 5 bases removed from V and 7 bases from J, the gap between germline ends came to 11 bases. The CDR3 consists of 12 residues. In germline, CDR1 is SGHVS, CDR2 FQNEAQ. The CDR3 spells CASSAVSGTQYF. The CDR3 DNA is TGTGCCAGCAGCGCTGTTTCAGGGACCCAGTACTTC.

This clonotype has a handful of counts. The rearrangement links TRBV20-1 to TRBJ1-1; a weak D match, TRBD1 (6 bases). Trimming removed 6 bases from V and 7 bases from J, with 15 bases in between. Germline values: CDR1 DFQATT, CDR2 SNEGSKA (reference sequence). The CDR3 sequence is 12 residues long. The DNA of the CDR3 is TGCAGTGCGACGGACAGAACATATGAAGCTTTCTTT. It encodes CSATDRTYEAFF.

This chain joins TRBV4-1 and TRBJ1-2; no clear D. The germline CDR1 and CDR2 sequences are MGHRA and YSYEKL. Trimming took off 4 bases at V and 0 bases at J, with 12 bases between the two ends. This CDR3 comprises 15 residues. The CDR3 nucleotides read TGCGCCAGCAGCCCCGACGGTGCCTCTAACTATGGCTACACCTTC. Protein product: CASSPDGASNYGYTF.

This clonotype was recorded many times. The chain has TRBV7-9 and TRBJ1-4; no clear D gene. This CDR3 comprises 13 residues. Germline V lookup: CDR1 SEHNR, CDR2 FQNEAQ (reference sequence). Between the trimmed V and J ends, which lost 6 bases and 4 bases, there was a span of 9 bases. CDR3 loop: CASREADNEKLFF. The CDR3 nucleotides read TGTGCCAGCAGAGAGGCAGATAATGAAAAACTGTTTTTT.

This clonotype was observed many times. The V gene is TRBV2, the J gene TRBJ1-1; 11 nucleotides match TRBD1. Germline lookup yields CDR1 SNHLY and CDR2 FYNNEI. CDR3 length: 17 residues. With 7 bases clipped from V and 5 bases from J, the junction kept 15 bases outside the gene matches. The CDR3, as DNA: TGTGCCAGCAAGGAGGACAGGGGGCATTGGGCAGTAACTGAAGCTTTCTTT. Its protein product is CASKEDRGHWAVTEAFF.

The J gene is TRBJ1-6, the V gene TRBV6-1; no clear D. The V gene lost 7 bases and the J gene lost 6 bases, with 10 bases spanning the gap. CDR3 length: 13 residues. CDR1 and CDR2 (germline): MNHNS, SASEGT. This chain's CDR3 is CASNVAGNSPLHF. For the CDR3, the DNA is TGTGCCAGCAATGTGGCTGGTAATTCACCCCTCCACTTT.

The J gene is TRBJ1-6, the V gene TRBV28, with TRBD1 as a possible D gene (5 bases). Per the germline V gene, CDR1 is MDHEN and CDR2 is SYDVKM. Trimming shortened V by 7 bases and J by 2 bases, and 12 bases separated the two germline ends. This CDR3 comprises 15 residues. CDR3 in DNA: TGTGCCAGCATCGCGATAGGGGCCTATAATTCACCCCTCCACTTT. It specifies CASIAIGAYNSPLHF.

This clonotype came up many times. The chain has TRBV12-3 or TRBV12-4 and TRBJ2-3; 8 nucleotides align to TRBD1. CDR3 length: 18 amino acids. V lost 6 bases and J lost 0; bases outside the gene matches: 14. CDR3: CASSVRGHLAYSTDTQYF. The CDR3 DNA follows: TGTGCCAGCAGCGTCAGGGGGCACCTAGCGTATAGCACAGATACGCAGTATTTT.

This clonotype was observed at least ten times. This rearrangement joins TRBV2 to TRBJ2-7; a possible D gene is TRBD2 (6 bases). Between the trimmed V and J ends, which lost 5 bases and 3 bases, there was a span of 14 bases. Germline CDR1 reads SNHLY; CDR2 reads FYNNEI. This CDR3 has 14 amino acids. In DNA, the CDR3 is TGTGCCAGCAGTCCGCTAGAGGGACTCTACGAGCAGTACTTC. This translates into CASSPLEGLYEQYF.